Listed here are 10 T cell receptor beta chains from one sample, sequenced in a study of blood T cell repertoires in COVID-19. Assay used: immunoSEQ multiplex PCR; TCRdb lists only in-frame clones, some missing. The sample lists under 300,000 clones; roughly 88% were seen once. Sample: peripheral blood. Receptors originate from a woman aged 25 to 39 with acute or convalescent COVID-19.

The V gene is TRBV30, the J gene TRBJ1-2; D not resolved. The V end lost 2 bases, the J end lost 0 bases, and 7 bases lay between the germline ends. There are 13 residues in the CDR3. The germline gives CDR1 GTSNPN, CDR2 SVGIG (reference sequence). Written as DNA, the CDR3 is TGTGCCTGGAGTCCCGGGGCTAACTATGGCTACACCTTC. Encoded protein: CAWSPGANYGYTF.

The gene calls are TRBV5-6 and TRBJ2-6; 8 bases are a match to TRBD1. The germline gives CDR1 SGHDT, CDR2 YYEEEE. The length of the CDR3 is 19 residues. V was clipped by 4 bases and J by 0 bases; unmatched bases: 12. The CDR3 sequence: CASSVLQGALGSGANVLTF. DNA of the CDR3: TGTGCCAGCAGCGTACTTCAGGGGGCGCTGGGCTCTGGGGCCAACGTCCTGACTTTC.

This sequence joins TRBV18 and TRBJ1-1; TRBD1 is a possible D gene (6 bases). Germline CDR1 and CDR2: KGHSH and LQKENI. The CDR3 is made up of 15 amino acids. The V end was cut by 5 bases, the J end by 1 base, with 14 bases between. CDR3 in amino acids: CASSTFRDKNTEAFF. CDR3 nucleotides: TGTGCCAGCTCAACTTTCCGGGACAAGAACACTGAAGCTTTCTTT.

The rearrangement uses TRBV5-1 and TRBJ2-5; possible D gene TRBD1, 6 bases. The CDR3 is 13 residues long. V was cut by 4 bases and J by 3 bases, with 10 bases left in between. Per the germline V gene, CDR1 is SGHRS and CDR2 is YFSETQ. The CDR3 region has the DNA TGCGCCAGCAGCGGATCAGGGGAAGAGACCCAGTACTTC. Amino acids: CASSGSGEETQYF.

CDR3 bases: TGCGCCAGCAGCCCAGAAAGCGGGAGGGCAGCAGATACGCAGTATTTT. Translating it yields CASSPESGRAADTQYF. The V call is TRBV4-1, the J call TRBJ2-3; TRBD2 matches 10 bases. With V trimmed by 4 bases and J by 4 bases, 8 bases remained unmatched. The CDR3 contains 16 residues. The germline V gene encodes CDR1 MGHRA and CDR2 YSYEKL.

The chain carries TRBV11-2 and TRBJ1-5; D not certain. The germline gives CDR1 SGHAT, CDR2 FQNNGV. Trimming removed 2 bases at V and 7 bases at J, with 9 bases between. This CDR3 has 13 residues. The CDR3 region is CASSLTVEQPQHF. The CDR3 nucleotides are TGTGCCAGCAGCTTAACGGTGGAGCAGCCCCAGCATTTT.

This chain connects TRBV9 to TRBJ1-1, with a tentative D call TRBD1 (5 bases). V was pared by 3 bases and J by 6 bases, with 18 bases between. Germline V gene sequence: CDR1 SGDLS, CDR2 YYNGEE. The CDR3 totals 15 residues. This CDR3 is CASSARVGQGAEAFF. The CDR3 DNA reads TGTGCCAGCAGCGCCCGCGTCGGGCAGGGTGCTGAAGCTTTCTTT. Together with reference TRBV9 and TRBJ1-1, the CDR3 gives the full variable domain: DSGVTQTPKHLITATGQRVTLRCSPRSGDLSVYWYQQSLDQGLQFLIQYYNGEERAKGNILERFSAQQFPDLHSELNLSSLELGDSALYFCASSARVGQGAEAFFGQGTRLTVV.

This rearrangement joins TRBV30 to TRBJ1-3; 7 nucleotides align to TRBD1. This CDR3 has 14 residues. The germline V gene encodes CDR1 GTSNPN and CDR2 SVGIG (reference sequence). J was trimmed by 0 bases and V by 5 bases; bases with no gene match: 4. The chain's CDR3 is CAWGQENSGNTIYF. In DNA, the CDR3 is TGTGCCTGGGGACAGGAAAACTCTGGAAACACCATATATTTT.

The V and J genes are TRBV11-3 and TRBJ2-7; TRBD1 matches 10 bases. CDR1 SGHNT and CDR2 YENEEA come from the germline V gene. The length of the CDR3 is 15 residues. The ends lost 5 bases at V and 5 bases at J; junction bases unmatched: 9. The CDR3 coding sequence is TGTGCCAGCAGCCCCTTGACAGGGGGCTTGAACGAGCAGTACTTC. Protein: CASSPLTGGLNEQYF.

The gene calls are TRBV6-2 or TRBV6-3 and TRBJ2-1; 13 nucleotides agree with TRBD2. Per germline, CDR1 MNHEY and CDR2 SVGEGT. V shed 5 bases and J 3 bases; nucleotides not matched to a gene: 1. The CDR3 length is 15 residues. CDR3 in DNA: TGTGCCAGCAGTCGGACTAGCGGGAGCTACAATGAGCAGTTCTTC. This translates into CASSRTSGSYNEQFF.